This TCR beta chain was recovered during a study of T cells in women clearing cervical HPV infection. As for the study in general: Case blood was drawn when the lesion was first found; control blood after infection became undetectable.

In regard to this clone: The DNA ends 3 residues before the CDR3 does, and the rest of the CDR3 is filled in from the germline J gene.

The CDR3 contains 14 residues. Germline-derived CDR1 and CDR2 are DFQATT and SNEGSKA (reference sequence). The junction had 8 bases not matched to a gene; V was cut back by 6 bases and J by 5 bases. Clones were sequenced by immunoSEQ multiplex PCR, and TCRdb holds only the in-frame ones, with some missing. The sample spans 20,000 to 25,000 clones; the ten largest clones claim roughly 5%. The rearrangement uses TRBV20-1 and TRBJ2-3; 10 bases are a match to TRBD2. The specimen sequenced was blood buffy coat. The TCR originated in a woman between 18 and 75 years old with a cervical HPV16 infection that either progressed to CIN3+ or cleared (not recorded which). Here the CDR3 reads CSALASGGEDTQYF. Partial CDR3 DNA: TGCAGTGCCCTGGCTAGCGGGGGTGAAGATACG.